Shown below are 18 T cell receptor beta chains from a single sample sequenced in a study of T-cell reconstitution after alpha-beta-depleted transplantation in children. This sample's TCRbeta library carried unique molecular identifier barcodes. TCRdb ran MiXCR on the PCR reads and lists one entry per CDR3 protein. In the table there are approximately 650,000 distinct CDR3 sequences, around 13% of which are singletons. The sample consisted of PBMCs, taken before TCRalphabeta/CD19-depleted stem cell transplant. These receptors all come from a girl aged 2-10 years with congenital amegakaryocytic thrombocytopenia, due to receive a stem cell transplant.

This clonotype was counted ten times or more. The chain combines TRBV28 with TRBJ2-7; D possibly matches TRBD1 or TRBD2 (5 bases each). V dropped 0 bases and J dropped 3 bases, with 6 bases sitting between them. Per the germline V gene, CDR1 is MDHEN and CDR2 is SYDVKM. The CDR3 contains 13 residues. The CDR3 coding sequence is TGTGCCAGCAGTTTATGGGGGGTCTACGAGCAGTACTTC. Its protein product is CASSLWGVYEQYF.

At least ten counts were recorded for this clonotype. The V gene is TRBV20-1, the J gene TRBJ1-4, with D possibly being TRBD1 (5 bases). Germline CDR1 is DFQATT and CDR2 is SNEGSKA (reference sequence). V was cut by 1 base and J by 1 base, with 19 bases left in between. CDR3 length: 18 amino acids. CDR3 sequence: CSARGIAGRVGTNEKLFF. CDR3 in DNA: TGCAGTGCTAGAGGCATCGCAGGGAGGGTTGGAACTAATGAAAAACTGTTTTTT.

The sample holds many counts of this clonotype. V is TRBV25-1 and J is TRBJ2-5; TRBD2 aligns across 7 bases. The V and J ends lost 10 bases and 2 bases, in that order; junction bases with no gene match: 1. Germline lookup yields CDR1 MGHDK and CDR2 SYGVNS. The CDR3 is 11 residues long. CDR3 residues: CATGGQETQYF. The DNA of the CDR3 is TGTGCCACCGGGGGGCAAGAGACCCAGTACTTC.

This clonotype was detected ten times or more. CDR3 residues: CSARPSGRGTGELFF. CDR3 in DNA: TGCAGTGCTAGACCTAGCGGGAGGGGCACCGGGGAGCTGTTTTTT. This sequence joins TRBV20-1 and TRBJ2-2, with 12 nucleotides matching TRBD2. Unmatched junction bases numbered 2, after V lost 2 bases and J lost 4 bases. This CDR3 contains 15 residues. CDR1 DFQATT and CDR2 SNEGSKA come from the germline V gene (reference sequence).

This clonotype was seen ten or more times. The V gene is TRBV20-1, the J gene TRBJ2-3; 13 nucleotides align to TRBD2. The CDR3 runs 15 residues. Germline-derived CDR1 and CDR2 are DFQATT and SNEGSKA (reference sequence). V lost 5 bases, J lost 4 bases, and 6 bases stayed unmatched. In DNA, the CDR3 is TGCAGTGCTCTAAGGACTAGCGGGAGCGCAGATACGCAGTATTTT. This translates into CSALRTSGSADTQYF.

This clonotype was counted only a few times. In nucleotides, the CDR3 is TGCGCCAGCAGCCCCGCCGGGACTAAAAAACACTACGAGCAGTACTTC. It specifies CASSPAGTKKHYEQYF. The J gene is TRBJ2-7, the V gene TRBV5-1, with 7 nucleotides matching TRBD2. This CDR3 is built from 16 residues. V was pared by 4 bases and J by 3 bases, with 13 bases of the junction left unmatched. Germline CDR1 reads SGHRS; CDR2 reads YFSETQ. Combining the CDR3 with reference TRBV5-1 and TRBJ2-7 gives the whole variable domain KAGVTQTPRYLIKTRGQQVTLSCSPISGHRSVSWYQQTPGQGLQFLFEYFSETQRNKGNFPGRFSGRQFSNSRSEMNVSTLELGDSALYLCASSPAGTKKHYEQYFGPGTRLTVT.

This clonotype was found a few times. The chain is built from TRBV5-1 and TRBJ2-3; D gene ambiguous. Looked up from germline, CDR1 is SGHRS and CDR2 is YFSETQ. The CDR3 loop spans 16 amino acids. Trimming removed 1 base from V and 3 bases from J, with 15 bases in between. The DNA for the CDR3 is TGCGCCAGCAGCTTGCGCGCCAGCCGCTTAACAGATACGCAGTATTTT. Protein: CASSLRASRLTDTQYF.

Points on this clonotype: A much more abundant neighbour one base away suggests this may be a read error. This chain connects TRBV20-1 to TRBJ2-7, with unresolved D. Looked up from germline, CDR1 is DFQATT and CDR2 is SNEGSKA (reference sequence). The CDR3 sequence is 13 residues long. V was clipped by 0 bases and J by 5 bases, with 11 bases between them. The CDR3 is CSARDRVFNEQYF. In nucleotides, the CDR3 is TGCAGTGCTAGAGATCGGGTATTCAACGAGCAGTACTTC.

This clonotype was detected a few times. The rearrangement links TRBV6-5 to TRBJ2-7; 8 bases agree with TRBD1. J was trimmed by 4 bases and V by 8 bases; bases with no gene match: 4. The CDR3 length is 12 residues. CDR1 is MNHEY, CDR2 SVGAGI, per germline. The CDR3 DNA reads as TGTGCCAGCGGGGACAGGCGTTACGAGCAGTACTTC. Translation gives CASGDRRYEQYF.

This clonotype was counted many times. V is TRBV5-1 and J is TRBJ1-1; 8 bases align to TRBD1. Germline V lookup: CDR1 SGHRS, CDR2 YFSETQ. After removal of 3 bases from V and 6 bases from J, the junction contained 10 bases not matched to a gene. This CDR3 spans 15 amino acids. The CDR3 sequence: CASSSKTGGSSEAFF. In nucleotides, the CDR3 is TGCGCCAGCAGCTCGAAAACAGGGGGTTCTTCTGAAGCTTTCTTT.

Ten or more counts support this clonotype. This sequence joins TRBV29-1 and TRBJ2-7, with D unresolved. This CDR3 has 11 amino acids. CDR1 is SQVTM and CDR2 is ANQGSEA in the germline V gene. V lost 2 bases and J 4 bases, leaving 6 bases between the germline ends. The CDR3 is CSVESRYEQYF. DNA of the CDR3: TGCAGCGTTGAATCCAGGTACGAGCAGTACTTC.

The gene calls are TRBV20-1 and TRBJ2-5; a possible D gene is TRBD2 (6 bases). This CDR3 region has 10 residues. Trimming removed 8 bases at V and 3 bases at J, with 7 bases between. CDR1 and CDR2 (germline): DFQATT, SNEGSKA (reference sequence). In nucleotides, the CDR3 is TGCAGTTGCGGGGAAGAGACCCAGTACTTC. This translates into CSCGEETQYF.

J is TRBJ1-4 and V is TRBV5-1; D might be TRBD1 (6 bases). The length of the CDR3 is 15 residues. Trimming pared 4 bases from V and 3 bases from J, leaving 13 bases between. Germline values: CDR1 SGHRS, CDR2 YFSETQ. DNA of the CDR3: TGCGCCAGCAGCGTAACAGGGATGGCTAATGAAAAACTGTTTTTT. It translates to CASSVTGMANEKLFF.

The chain joins TRBV20-1 to TRBJ1-2; D remains unclear. Germline loops: CDR1 DFQATT, CDR2 SNEGSKA (reference sequence). Trimming left V 3 bases short and J 4 bases short, with 9 bases between. There are 12 residues in the CDR3. The CDR3: CSARVGSYGYTF. DNA of the CDR3: TGCAGTGCTAGGGTGGGTAGCTATGGCTACACCTTC.

As to this clonotype: This may arise from a read error, as a much more abundant clone is one base away. V usage is TRBV29-1 and J usage is TRBJ2-7; D unresolved. Germline assignment: CDR1 SQVTM and CDR2 ANQGSEA. This CDR3 region has 12 residues. In DNA, the CDR3 is TGCAGCGTTGAAGCGCACTCCTACGAGCAGGACTTC. Its translation: CSVEAHSYEQDF.

In its sample, this clonotype was seen a few times. The rearrangement joins TRBV5-6 to TRBJ1-1; TRBD1 might be the D (6 bases). With 3 bases removed from V and 2 bases from J, the gap between germline ends came to 11 bases. Germline CDR1 is SGHDT and CDR2 is YYEEEE. This CDR3 contains 14 residues. CDR3 nucleotides: TGTGCCAGCAGCTCAAAGGACAGCAACACTGAAGCTTTCTTT. It codes for CASSSKDSNTEAFF.

In its sample, this clonotype was seen many times. This chain links TRBV20-1 with TRBJ2-3; D is undetermined. V lost 3 bases, J lost 0 bases, and 10 bases lay in between. CDR1 is DFQATT and CDR2 is SNEGSKA in the germline V gene (reference sequence). CDR3 length: 14 amino acids. The CDR3 DNA sequence: TGCAGTGCTAGGGCCACCTCTAGCACAGATACGCAGTATTTT. Translation: CSARATSSTDTQYF.

This clonotype came up a few times. V and J are TRBV30 and TRBJ2-7; TRBD2 matches 14 bases. Germline CDR1 and CDR2: GTSNPN and SVGIG (reference sequence). The CDR3 runs 14 residues. Trimming at V came to 4 bases and at J to 9 bases, leaving 8 bases not matched to a gene. CDR3 DNA: TGTGCCTGGACCTGGGGGACTAGCGGGAGTCGGCAGTACTTC. Protein: CAWTWGTSGSRQYF.